These 10 T cell receptor beta chains originate from one sample sequenced in a study of HIV-infected patients and healthy controls (TCRdb year 2014). The library was prepared using 5' RACE. The data were produced on an Illumina MiSeq. TCRdb reran the public reads through fastp at Q25 and MiXCR, keeping productive beta chains. Each entry is one CDR3 protein sequence, shown with its most common DNA and genes. This sample lists about 63,000 distinct CDR3 sequences; about 17% were detected once. The top ten constitute 5.5% to 7% of the sample. Sequencing was performed on CD4+ T cells from blood. The receptor source for this set is a human donor in good health.

The chain combines TRBV20-1 with TRBJ1-3; D is undetermined. Deletions cut 6 bases from V and 0 bases from J, with 18 bases between. CDR3 length: 16 residues. Germline V gives CDR1 DFQATT, CDR2 SNEGSKA (reference sequence). CDR3 in amino acids: CSASRGNRHSGNTIYF. Here the CDR3 DNA reads TGCAGTGCCTCAAGAGGGAATCGACACTCTGGAAACACCATATATTTT.

The chain recombines TRBV12-3 or TRBV12-4 with TRBJ1-1; the D is unclear. The CDR3 sequence is 12 residues long. Deletions cut 3 bases from V and 11 bases from J, with 13 bases between. This CDR3 reads CASSLRDFGAFF. The CDR3 DNA reads TGTGCCAGCAGTTTGAGAGATTTTGGGGCTTTCTTT.

This clonotype was seen more than once but under ten times. V usage is TRBV7-2 and J usage is TRBJ2-7; 10 bases are a match to TRBD2. V trimming: 1 base; J trimming: 2 bases; junction bases outside the gene matches: 2. The length of the CDR3 is 15 residues. Germline V gene data show CDR1 as SGHTA and CDR2 as FQGNSA. This CDR3 is CASSLGGTSAYEQYF. The CDR3 nucleotides are TGTGCCAGCAGCTTAGGCGGGACTAGCGCCTACGAGCAGTACTTC.

This clonotype appeared a few times. This sequence joins TRBV20-1 and TRBJ1-5; no clear D gene. This CDR3 contains 11 residues. V dropped 5 bases and J dropped 4 bases, with 6 bases sitting between them. From germline, CDR1 is DFQATT and CDR2 SNEGSKA (reference sequence). CDR3 region: CSAADNQPQHF. The CDR3 nucleotides are TGCAGTGCTGCCGATAATCAGCCCCAGCATTTT.

This clonotype occurred a few times. The V and J genes are TRBV12-3 or TRBV12-4 and TRBJ2-3; D not certain. This CDR3 contains 15 residues. V lost 1 base to trimming and J lost 0 bases, with 8 bases between them. The CDR3 spells CASSLVSGSTDTQYF. CDR3 DNA: TGTGCCAGCAGTTTAGTTTCGGGTAGCACAGATACGCAGTATTTT.

This clonotype was found a few times. This chain joins TRBV28 and TRBJ2-7; no clear D gene. Between the trimmed V and J ends, which lost 6 bases and 0 bases, there was a span of 18 bases. The germline CDR1 and CDR2 sequences are MDHEN and SYDVKM. This CDR3 is 16 amino acids long. The CDR3 reads CASSPPKAFSSYEQYF. In DNA form, the CDR3 reads TGTGCCAGCAGCCCACCGAAGGCGTTTAGCTCCTACGAGCAGTACTTC.

The rearrangement links TRBV30 to TRBJ2-7; unclear D gene. Germline lookup yields CDR1 GTSNPN and CDR2 SVGIG (reference sequence). Trimming cost V 2 bases and J 6 bases, with 8 bases left between them. The CDR3 has 11 amino acids. The CDR3 here is CAWSWRLEQYF. CDR3 nucleotide sequence: TGTGCCTGGAGTTGGCGCCTCGAGCAGTACTTC. The full variable domain, rest sourced from reference TRBV30 and TRBJ2-7, is SQTIHQWPATLVQPVGSPLSLECTVEGTSNPNLYWYRQAAGRGLQLLFYSVGIGQISSEVPQNLSASRPQDRQFILSSKKLLLSDSGFYLCAWSWRLEQYFGPGTRLTVT.

J is TRBJ2-5 and V is TRBV19, with 8 bases lining up with TRBD2. The V segment lost 1 base and the J segment 1 base; nucleotides outside the gene matches: 5. The CDR3 is made up of 16 amino acids. Germline-derived CDR1 and CDR2 are LNHDA and SQIVND (reference sequence). CDR3 in amino acids: CASSIVAGGSQETQYF. The CDR3 nucleotides are TGTGCCAGTAGTATAGTGGCGGGGGGTTCCCAAGAGACCCAGTACTTC.

This clonotype was counted a few times. The CDR3 DNA sequence: TGCAGTGCTAGAGATTCGGTTGCAAGCAATCAGCCCCAGCATTTT. It is translated as CSARDSVASNQPQHF. The chain recombines TRBV20-1 with TRBJ1-5; D remains ambiguous. Trimming took 0 bases from V and 1 from J, leaving 10 bases between them. Germline-derived CDR1 and CDR2 are DFQATT and SNEGSKA (reference sequence). The CDR3 is made up of 15 amino acids.

There are a few counts of this clonotype. This sequence joins TRBV10-3 and TRBJ2-7; no clear D. The germline V gene encodes CDR1 ENHRY and CDR2 SYGVKD. V shed 6 bases and J shed 4 bases, with 16 bases lying between them. The CDR3 is 14 residues long. CDR3: CAIRNQTAAYEQYF. The CDR3 region has the DNA TGTGCCATCAGGAACCAAACTGCTGCTTACGAGCAGTACTTC.